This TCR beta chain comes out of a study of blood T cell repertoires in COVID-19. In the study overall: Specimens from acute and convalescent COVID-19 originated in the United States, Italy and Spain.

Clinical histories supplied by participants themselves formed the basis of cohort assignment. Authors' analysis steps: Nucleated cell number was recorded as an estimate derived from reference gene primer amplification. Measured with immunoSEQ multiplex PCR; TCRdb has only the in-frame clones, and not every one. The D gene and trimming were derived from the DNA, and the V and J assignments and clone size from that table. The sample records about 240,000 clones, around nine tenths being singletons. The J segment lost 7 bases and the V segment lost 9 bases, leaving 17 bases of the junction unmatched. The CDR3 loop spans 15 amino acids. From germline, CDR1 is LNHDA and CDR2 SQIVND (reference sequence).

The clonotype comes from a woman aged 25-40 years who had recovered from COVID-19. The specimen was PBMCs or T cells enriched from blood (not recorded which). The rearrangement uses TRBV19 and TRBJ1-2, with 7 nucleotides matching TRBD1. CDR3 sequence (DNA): TGTGCCAGCCGGGACAGCGCCCTACTATATAGTGGCTACACCTTC. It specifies CASRDSALLYSGYTF.